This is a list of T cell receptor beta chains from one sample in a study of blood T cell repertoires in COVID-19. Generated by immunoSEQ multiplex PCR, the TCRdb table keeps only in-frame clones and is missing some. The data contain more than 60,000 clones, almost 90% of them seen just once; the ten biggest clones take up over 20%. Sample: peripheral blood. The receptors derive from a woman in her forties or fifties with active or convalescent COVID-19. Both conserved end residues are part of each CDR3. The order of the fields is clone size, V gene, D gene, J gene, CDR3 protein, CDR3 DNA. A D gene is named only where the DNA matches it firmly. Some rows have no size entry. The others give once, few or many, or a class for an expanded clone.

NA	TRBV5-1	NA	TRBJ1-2	CASSLGGYDYGYTF	TGCGCCAGCAGCTTGGGAGGATACGATTATGGCTACACCTTC
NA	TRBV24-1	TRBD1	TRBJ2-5	CATSEGTGRAQETQYF	TGTGCCACCAGCGAGGGGACAGGGCGGGCCCAAGAGACCCAGTACTTC
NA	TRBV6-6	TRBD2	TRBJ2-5	CASTKGLAGSETQYF	TGTGCCAGCACCAAAGGACTAGCGGGATCGGAGACCCAGTACTTC
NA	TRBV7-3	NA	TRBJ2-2	CASSSQRNTGELFF	TGTGCCAGCAGCTCTCAGCGTAACACCGGGGAGCTGTTTTTT
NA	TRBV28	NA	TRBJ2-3	CASSSVPRTSFPDTQYF	TGTGCCAGCAGCTCAGTACCCCGTACTAGCTTCCCAGATACGCAGTATTTT
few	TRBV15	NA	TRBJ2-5	CATSEDRYQETQYF	TGTGCCACCAGCGAAGACAGGTACCAAGAGACCCAGTACTTC
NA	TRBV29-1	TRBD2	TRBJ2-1	CSVDGRESYNEQFF	TGCAGCGTTGATGGGCGGGAGTCCTACAATGAGCAGTTCTTC
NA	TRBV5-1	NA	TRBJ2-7	CASSWDRVAGGYEQYF	TGCGCCAGCAGCTGGGACCGAGTGGCAGGGGGGTACGAGCAGTACTTC
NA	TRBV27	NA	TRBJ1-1	CASSLGNSPQDMNTEAFF	TGTGCCAGCAGTTTAGGCAATTCTCCACAAGACATGAACACTGAAGCTTTCTTT
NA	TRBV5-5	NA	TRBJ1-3	CASSLAGGSGNTIYF	TGTGCCAGCAGCTTGGCCGGGGGCTCTGGAAACACCATATATTTT
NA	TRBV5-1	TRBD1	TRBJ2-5	CASSLSPTGGETQYF	TGCGCCAGCAGCTTAAGTCCGACAGGGGGAGAGACCCAGTACTTC
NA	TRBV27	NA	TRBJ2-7	CASSFRSSYEQYF	TGTGCCAGCAGTTTTAGAAGTTCCTACGAGCAGTACTTC
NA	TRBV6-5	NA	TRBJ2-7	CASSSHSTYEQYF	TGTGCCAGCAGTTCCCACAGCACCTACGAGCAGTACTTC
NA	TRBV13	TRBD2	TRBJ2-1	CASVGTSGAYNEQFF	TGTGCCAGCGTTGGGACTAGCGGAGCCTACAATGAGCAGTTCTTC
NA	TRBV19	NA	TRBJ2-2	CASSIAIVTGELFF	TGTGCCAGTAGTATTGCTATCGTCACCGGGGAGCTGTTTTTT
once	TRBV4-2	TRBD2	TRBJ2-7	CASSPSIAGASYEQYF	TGTGCCAGCAGCCCAAGTATAGCGGGAGCGTCCTACGAGCAGTACTTC
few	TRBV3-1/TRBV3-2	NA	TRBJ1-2	CASSQDRENPVRGGGYTF	TGTGCCAGCAGCCAAGACAGGGAAAACCCGGTCCGGGGGGGTGGCTACACCTTC
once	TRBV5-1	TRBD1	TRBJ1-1	CASSLDRVAEAFF	TGCGCCAGCAGCTTAGACAGGGTCGCTGAAGCTTTCTTT
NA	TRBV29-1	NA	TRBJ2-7	CSEKRLGLSYEQYF	TGCAGCGAAAAGAGACTGGGTCTCTCCTACGAGCAGTACTTC
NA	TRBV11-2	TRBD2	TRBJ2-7	CASSLGLANYEQYF	TGTGCCAGCAGTTTGGGACTAGCAAATTACGAGCAGTACTTC
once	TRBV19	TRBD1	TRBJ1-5	CASSAGGQGRGNQPQHF	TGTGCCAGTAGTGCAGGAGGACAGGGACGGGGCAATCAGCCCCAGCATTTT
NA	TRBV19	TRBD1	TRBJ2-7	CASSSTGIYEQYF	TGTGCCAGTAGCTCGACAGGGATCTACGAGCAGTACTTC
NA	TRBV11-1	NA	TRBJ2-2	CASSLVQTNTGELFF	TGTGCCAGCAGCTTAGTCCAGACGAACACCGGGGAGCTGTTTTTT
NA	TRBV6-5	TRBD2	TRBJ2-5	CASSYSPSGAQETQYF	TGTGCCAGCAGTTACTCGCCTAGCGGGGCCCAAGAGACCCAGTACTTC
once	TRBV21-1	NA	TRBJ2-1	CASSKCKREAYNEQFF	TGTGCCAGCAGCAAATGCAAGCGGGAGGCTTACAATGAGCAGTTCTTC
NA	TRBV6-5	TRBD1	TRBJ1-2	CASSRGTVSGYTF	TGTGCCAGCAGCCGCGGGACAGTCTCTGGCTACACCTTC
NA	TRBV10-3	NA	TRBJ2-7	CATALGAAVSEQYF	TGTGCCACCGCGTTGGGGGCCGCAGTAAGCGAGCAGTACTTC